Sequencing of this T cell receptor (beta chain) was carried out in a study of T-cell reconstitution after alpha-beta-depleted transplantation in children. Preparation of the TCRbeta library was carried out with unique molecular identifiers. TCRdb re-called the PCR reads through MiXCR, storing one row per CDR3 protein. The data show 300,000 or so distinct CDR3 sequences, 9.9% seen once. This clonotype has more than one count but fewer than ten. This CDR3 is 13 amino acids long. The V and J ends lost 5 bases and 6 bases respectively, with 12 bases between them. The clonotype comes from a human donor who donated a stem cell graft to a child with SCID. The sample in question was PBMCs from the stem cell graft donor, obtained from the stem cell graft. The V gene is TRBV12-3 or TRBV12-4, the J gene TRBJ2-3; unclear D gene. CDR3 residues: CASSPKLIDTQYF. The CDR3 region has the DNA TGTGCCAGCAGTCCCAAGCTTATCGATACGCAGTATTTT.